The rows below give T cell receptor beta chains drawn from one sample of a study of blood T cell repertoires in COVID-19. The assay was immunoSEQ multiplex PCR, and TCRdb's table has in-frame clones only and misses some. The sample lists roughly 250,000 clones, around 81% occurring once. The sequencing input was peripheral blood. All receptors derive from a man aged 50 to 60 with active or convalescent COVID-19. The CDR3 runs from the conserved cysteine through the conserved F or W. A D gene is named only where the DNA matches it firmly. Size tells how often a clone was seen (once, few, many) or the class of an expanded clone, and some rows leave it out.

clone_size: -
j_call: TRBJ1-6
d_call: TRBD1
v_call: TRBV19
cdr3_nt: TGTGCCAGTAGTACCCGGGGACAGAATCTTCATTCACCCCTCCACTTT
cdr3_aa: CASSTRGQNLHSPLHF

clone_size: once
j_call: TRBJ1-6
d_call: TRBD1
v_call: TRBV2
cdr3_nt: TGTGCCACCAGACCGGGACAGGGGCGTTCACCCCTCCACTTT
cdr3_aa: CATRPGQGRSPLHF

clone_size: -
j_call: TRBJ1-1
d_call: TRBD1
v_call: TRBV7-9
cdr3_nt: TGTGCCAGCACTATACAGGGGTTGAACACTGAAGCTTTCTTT
cdr3_aa: CASTIQGLNTEAFF

clone_size: -
j_call: TRBJ2-2
d_call: TRBD1
v_call: TRBV23-1
cdr3_nt: TGCGCCAGCAGTCGGACAGGGTTTAACGGGGAGCTGTTTTTT
cdr3_aa: CASSRTGFNGELFF

clone_size: -
j_call: TRBJ1-6
d_call: TRBD1
v_call: TRBV30
cdr3_nt: TGTGCCTGGAGTGCCCGCAGGGGGCTCGATTCACCCCTCCACTTT
cdr3_aa: CAWSARRGLDSPLHF

clone_size: -
j_call: TRBJ2-1
d_call: TRBD2
v_call: TRBV19
cdr3_nt: TGTGCCAGTAGTGCCTTGACTAGCGGGGGGCCCGAGGGGGAGCAGTTCTTC
cdr3_aa: CASSALTSGGPEGEQFF

clone_size: few
j_call: TRBJ1-6
d_call: TRBD1
v_call: TRBV18
cdr3_nt: TGTGCCAGCTCGACAGGGACTGCGGAAATGCTGCTTAATTCACCCCTCCACTTT
cdr3_aa: CASSTGTAEMLLNSPLHF

clone_size: -
j_call: TRBJ1-4
d_call: -
v_call: TRBV19
cdr3_nt: TGTGCCAGTAGTAGAAACGGACAGCCCGAATCAACTAATGAAAAACTGTTTTTT
cdr3_aa: CASSRNGQPESTNEKLFF

clone_size: -
j_call: TRBJ1-1
d_call: TRBD1
v_call: TRBV2
cdr3_nt: TGTGCCAGCAGTGTGAAGGGGGCAACGAACACTGAAGCTTTCTTT
cdr3_aa: CASSVKGATNTEAFF

clone_size: -
j_call: TRBJ1-4
d_call: -
v_call: TRBV29-1
cdr3_nt: TGCAGCGTTGCCTTTCAGGGAACTAATGAAAAACTGTTTTTT
cdr3_aa: CSVAFQGTNEKLFF

clone_size: many
j_call: TRBJ1-3
d_call: -
v_call: TRBV5-1
cdr3_nt: TGCGCCAGCAGCTTGGCCGGGCGGGAGTACACCATATATTTT
cdr3_aa: CASSLAGREYTIYF

clone_size: -
j_call: TRBJ2-7
d_call: TRBD2
v_call: TRBV3-1/TRBV3-2
cdr3_nt: TGTGCCAGCAGCCAAGGCACTAGCGGGGGGATATCCGAGCAGTACTTC
cdr3_aa: CASSQGTSGGISEQYF

clone_size: -
j_call: TRBJ2-4
d_call: -
v_call: TRBV7-6
cdr3_nt: TGTGCCAGCAGCCCATCGGGGTCCTTAGCCAAAAACATTCAGTACTTC
cdr3_aa: CASSPSGSLAKNIQYF

clone_size: -
j_call: TRBJ1-1
d_call: -
v_call: TRBV6-5
cdr3_nt: TGTGCCAGCAGCCCAACTCAAGACAGGGAAGCTTTCTTT
cdr3_aa: CASSPTQDREAFF

clone_size: -
j_call: TRBJ1-1
d_call: -
v_call: TRBV11-2
cdr3_nt: TGTGCCAGCAGCTTAGAGACACAGATTGAAGCTTTCTTT
cdr3_aa: CASSLETQIEAFF

clone_size: -
j_call: TRBJ2-3
d_call: TRBD1
v_call: TRBV28
cdr3_nt: TGTGCCACGACAGGGGGCGTAGATACGCAGTATTTT
cdr3_aa: CATTGGVDTQYF

clone_size: -
j_call: TRBJ2-1
d_call: TRBD1
v_call: TRBV19
cdr3_nt: TGTGCCAGTAGTCTGGACAGGGGAGAGTACAATGAGCAGTTCTTC
cdr3_aa: CASSLDRGEYNEQFF